The 7 T cell receptor beta chains presented below share a single source sample, sequenced in a study of blood T cell repertoires in COVID-19. Here immunoSEQ multiplex PCR was the method, and the copy in TCRdb shows in-frame clones only, minus some. The table includes approximately 100,000 clones, around 82% detected once. Sequencing was done on a sample of peripheral blood. The source of these receptors is a human donor in a cohort sampled during active COVID-19.

The chain recombines TRBV7-9 with TRBJ1-2, with D possibly matching TRBD1 (6 bases). Germline V gene lookup returns CDR1 SEHNR and CDR2 FQNEAQ (reference sequence). V lost 2 bases and J 4 bases, leaving 14 bases between the germline ends. The length of the CDR3 is 15 residues. The CDR3, as DNA: TGTGCCAGCAGCTTAAAGGGGGAAAGGGTCTATGGCTACACCTTC. It codes for CASSLKGERVYGYTF.

This clone was detected only a few times. The gene calls are TRBV19 and TRBJ1-2, with unresolved D. Germline V gene sequence: CDR1 LNHDA, CDR2 SQIVND (reference sequence). Deletions cut 5 bases from V and 8 bases from J, with 9 bases between. The CDR3 runs 11 residues. The CDR3 loop is CASSREWGYTF. CDR3 bases: TGTGCCAGTAGTCGGGAATGGGGCTACACCTTC.

This chain links TRBV19 with TRBJ1-5; D gene uncertain. The CDR3 length is 16 residues. Germline V CDR1 and CDR2: LNHDA, SQIVND (reference sequence). V gave up 1 base and J gave up 5 bases, with 15 bases separating them. The CDR3 region is CASSIAEGGYYQPQHF. The CDR3 nucleotides read TGTGCCAGTAGTATAGCAGAGGGAGGGTACTATCAGCCCCAGCATTTT.

The V gene is TRBV7-2, the J gene TRBJ1-5; 7 bases fit TRBD1. The CDR3 length is 14 residues. CDR1 and CDR2 from the germline V gene are SGHTA and FQGNSA. V trimming: 4 bases; J trimming: 3 bases; junction bases outside the gene matches: 3. CDR3 DNA sequence: TGTGCCAGCAGCTCACAGGGGATCAATCAGCCCCAGCATTTT. This codes for CASSSQGINQPQHF. Full variable domain (remainder filled in from reference TRBV7-2 and TRBJ1-5): GAGVSQSPSNKVTEKGKDVELRCDPISGHTALYWYRQSLGQGLEFLIYFQGNSAPDKSGLPSDRFSAERTGGSVSTLTIQRTQQEDSAVYLCASSSQGINQPQHFGDGTRLSIL.

The CDR3 region is CASSFYRQGSNEKLFF. In nucleotides, the CDR3 is TGTGCCAGCAGTTTCTATCGACAGGGGTCTAATGAAAAACTGTTTTTT. V usage is TRBV27 and J usage is TRBJ1-4; TRBD1 aligns across 8 bases. In germline, CDR1 is MNHEY, CDR2 SMNVEV (reference sequence). This CDR3 contains 16 residues. Losses at the gene ends were 3 bases for V and 3 bases for J; bases not matched to a gene: 6.

The chain uses TRBV7-2 and TRBJ2-1, with a weak D call TRBD1 (6 bases). Germline V CDR1 and CDR2: SGHTA, FQGNSA. V was trimmed by 4 bases and J by 6 bases, leaving 16 bases between them. This CDR3 region has 15 residues. The CDR3 loop reads CASSSRTVISNEQFF. The CDR3, as DNA: TGTGCCAGCAGCTCCCGGACAGTAATAAGCAATGAGCAGTTCTTC. Complete variable domain (other parts from reference TRBV7-2 and TRBJ2-1): GAGVSQSPSNKVTEKGKDVELRCDPISGHTALYWYRQSLGQGLEFLIYFQGNSAPDKSGLPSDRFSAERTGGSVSTLTIQRTQQEDSAVYLCASSSRTVISNEQFFGPGTRLTVL.

The rearrangement joins TRBV19 to TRBJ1-3; TRBD1 matches 7 bases. Germline CDR1 LNHDA, CDR2 SQIVND (reference sequence). Trimming at V came to 3 bases and at J to 2 bases, leaving 10 bases not matched to a gene. The CDR3 spans 17 residues. The CDR3 region is CASSIGPGTATGNTIYF. CDR3 bases: TGTGCCAGTAGTATCGGACCCGGGACAGCTACTGGAAACACCATATATTTT.